These T cell receptor beta chains were read from a single sample in a study of neurological immune-mediated disorders. TCRdb re-called the 5' RACE reads with MiXCR, one entry per CDR3 protein. The table includes some 46,000 distinct CDR3 sequences, roughly 4.4% detected once. Specimen: PBMCs. These receptors originate from a woman in her sixties or seventies with multiple sclerosis. Each CDR3 is given with its conserved first and last residue. The D gene is left open where the match is weak. Part of the rows lack a size; the others show once, few, many or a class for expanded clones.

cdr3_nt cdr3_aa v_call d_call j_call clone_size
TGCGCCAGCACCTTCGGGACTACCCAAGAGACCCAGTACTTC CASTFGTTQETQYF TRBV5-1 TRBD2 TRBJ2-5 few
TGTGCCAGCAGCCCTCGGACAGGGTCCTACGAGCAGTACTTC CASSPRTGSYEQYF TRBV7-9 TRBD1 TRBJ2-7 many
TGCAGTGCTACCCGGGACAGTGGAGAAAAACTGTTTTTT CSATRDSGEKLFF TRBV20-1 TRBD1 TRBJ1-4 many
TGCAGCGTGGGCCGAGGGGGGCCGCAAGAGACCCAGTACTTC CSVGRGGPQETQYF TRBV29-1 . TRBJ2-5 many
TGCAGTGCTAGTTCTTCCGTCGCGGGAAGGGAGACCCAGTACTTC CSASSSVAGRETQYF TRBV20-1 . TRBJ2-5 many
TGTGCCAGCAGTTTACGCGGCTACACCTTC CASSLRGYTF TRBV12-3/TRBV12-4 . TRBJ1-2 many
TGCGCCAGCAGTCCACAGGGGGGTAATGAAAACACTGAAGCTTTCTTT CASSPQGGNENTEAFF TRBV5-1 TRBD1 TRBJ1-1 many
TGTGCCAGCAGACCAACGTCGGACAGGGCGGCTCAGCCCCAGCATTTT CASRPTSDRAAQPQHF TRBV28 TRBD1 TRBJ1-5 few
TGTGCCACCAGCAGAGGATGGAACACCGGGGAGCTGTTTTTT CATSRGWNTGELFF TRBV15 . TRBJ2-2 many
TGTGCCAGCAGCCAAGAAGGCAGCGGAGGCTCCAGGGGGTGGGAGACCCAGTACTTC CASSQEGSGGSRGWETQYF TRBV4-2 TRBD1 TRBJ2-5 many
TGCGCCAGCAGCCAACGGGGGGGCACTGAAGCTTTCTTT CASSQRGGTEAFF TRBV4-3 . TRBJ1-1 many
TGCGCCAGCAGATTGGGACTAGCGGGTTACAATGAGCAGTTCTTC CASRLGLAGYNEQFF TRBV5-1 TRBD2 TRBJ2-1 .
TGCAGTGCTAGAAAAGTACAGGGTCTGAATGAGCAGTTCTTC CSARKVQGLNEQFF TRBV20-1 . TRBJ2-1 few
TGTGCCAGCAGCCAAGGGCGGCACAATGAGCAGTTCTTC CASSQGRHNEQFF TRBV14 . TRBJ2-1 many
TGTGCCAGCAGCTTAGAAATAGCGGGGGACAATGAGCAGTTCTTC CASSLEIAGDNEQFF TRBV7-2 TRBD2 TRBJ2-1 .
TGTGCCAGCACACGGCAAAGGGACTACGAGCAGTACTTC CASTRQRDYEQYF TRBV28 . TRBJ2-7 many
TGTGCCATCAGCGCGAACCAAGATACGCAGTATTTT CAISANQDTQYF TRBV10-3 . TRBJ2-3 many
TGTGCCAGCAGCCCCCGGAGCACACAGTACTTC CASSPRSTQYF TRBV7-9 . TRBJ2-5 many
TGTGCCAGCAGTTTAGATTGGGGCGGGGAGCTGTTTTTT CASSLDWGGELFF TRBV12-3/TRBV12-4 . TRBJ2-2 .
TGCGCCAGCAGCTGGCAGGGCATCAGCACAGATACGCAGTATTTT CASSWQGISTDTQYF TRBV5-1 . TRBJ2-3 .
TGCAGTGCTACCCCTGACAGGGGGTCCTACAATGAGCAGTTCTTC CSATPDRGSYNEQFF TRBV20-1 TRBD1 TRBJ2-1 many
TGTGCCAGCAGCCTGAAGGAAGAGCAGTTCTTC CASSLKEEQFF TRBV7-2 . TRBJ2-1 many
TGCAGTGCTGGGGGACAGGGTAGCAATCAGCCCCAGCATTTT CSAGGQGSNQPQHF TRBV20-1 TRBD1 TRBJ1-5 many
TGTGCCAGCAGCAGCCCGACCCCCCCCACAGATACGCAGTATTTT CASSSPTPPTDTQYF TRBV7-2 . TRBJ2-3 many